These 20 T cell receptor beta chains came from one sample sequenced in a study of identical twins. Each CDR3 protein is one row after TCRdb ran MiXCR on the 5' RACE reads. This sample yields hundreds of thousands of distinct CDR3 sequences, of which roughly an eighth are seen a single time; around 1.5% belongs to the top ten. This sample also belongs to another study, concerning yellow fever vaccine responses in identical twins.

The sequenced sample consisted of PBMCs. Receptors were obtained from a woman under 30 in good health.

This clonotype was seen a few times. This sequence joins TRBV7-8 and TRBJ2-2, with D uncertain. Germline values: CDR1 SGHVS, CDR2 FQNEAQ. The V gene lost 2 bases and the J gene lost 5 bases, with 15 bases spanning the gap. This CDR3 has 16 amino acids. CDR3 in amino acids: CASSLITQVGTGELFF. The CDR3 DNA is TGTGCCAGCAGCTTAATTACCCAGGTTGGGACCGGGGAGCTGTTTTTT. The full variable domain, rest sourced from reference TRBV7-8 and TRBJ2-2, is GAGVSQSPRYKVAKRGQDVALRCDPISGHVSLFWYQQALGQGPEFLTYFQNEAQLDKSGLPSDRFFAERPEGSVSTLKIQRTQQEDSAVYLCASSLITQVGTGELFFGEGSRLTVL.

The chain joins TRBV5-1 to TRBJ2-2, with 8 bases aligning to TRBD1. V gave up 0 bases and J gave up 6 bases; unmatched junction bases: 7. There are 16 residues in the CDR3. Germline lookup yields CDR1 SGHRS and CDR2 YFSETQ. CDR3 DNA sequence: TGCGCCAGCAGCTTGGCTGGGACAGGTTTTCCCGGGGAGCTGTTTTTT. This encodes CASSLAGTGFPGELFF.

The chain is built from TRBV7-6 and TRBJ2-1; 7 positions match TRBD1. Trimming at V came to 0 bases and at J to 4 bases, leaving 9 bases not matched to a gene. This CDR3 contains 17 residues. Germline V gene data show CDR1 as SGHVS and CDR2 as FNYEAQ. CDR3 bases: TGTGCCAGCAGCTTAGCGCTTGCGACAGGGTTTTACAATGAGCAGTTCTTC. As protein: CASSLALATGFYNEQFF.

V and J are TRBV11-2 and TRBJ1-1; D gene unclear. This CDR3 has 14 amino acids. Germline V gene data show CDR1 as SGHAT and CDR2 as FQNNGV. Trimming took 5 bases from V and 4 from J, leaving 14 bases between them. DNA for the CDR3: TGTGCCAGCAGCCCCCATTACGGTCCCACTGAAGCTTTCTTT. Translated: CASSPHYGPTEAFF.

This clonotype showed up many times. The chain joins TRBV3-1 to TRBJ2-4, with unresolved D. V was pared by 0 bases and J by 6 bases, with 12 bases between. The CDR3 sequence is 15 residues long. Looked up from germline, CDR1 is LGHDT and CDR2 is YNNKEL (reference sequence). The CDR3 DNA is TGTGCCAGCAGCCAAGAAGTAAAGGGTGGAAACATTCAGTACTTC. Translated: CASSQEVKGGNIQYF.

The chain uses TRBV20-1 and TRBJ1-1; D might be TRBD1 (5 bases). The CDR3 is 13 residues long. Germline assignment: CDR1 DFQATT and CDR2 SNEGSKA (reference sequence). V shed 5 bases and J shed 4 bases, with 14 bases lying between them. CDR3 coding DNA: TGCAGTGCTTCCCTTCCCGGGACCACTGAAGCTTTCTTT. It codes for CSASLPGTTEAFF.

V gene TRBV27 combines with J gene TRBJ2-7, with D hard to call. Germline V gives CDR1 MNHEY, CDR2 SMNVEV (reference sequence). V lost 4 bases to trimming and J lost 6 bases, with 19 bases between them. There are 15 residues in the CDR3. This CDR3 is CASSYRASRVSEQYF. For the CDR3, the DNA is TGTGCCAGCAGTTACCGGGCCTCGCGAGTCTCCGAGCAGTACTTC.

The V and J genes are TRBV5-1 and TRBJ2-2; tentative D call: TRBD2 (6 bases). Germline-derived CDR1 and CDR2 are SGHRS and YFSETQ. V was shortened by 4 bases and J by 0 bases, with 10 bases between the two germline ends. The CDR3 covers 15 residues. The CDR3 DNA follows: TGCGCCAGCAGCCCGGGGGACTCGAACACCGGGGAGCTGTTTTTT. This codes for CASSPGDSNTGELFF.

V gene TRBV12-5 combines with J gene TRBJ1-2; no definite D call. V was pared by 6 bases and J by 8 bases, with 16 bases between. Germline V CDR1 and CDR2: LGHNT, FRNRAP. The CDR3 loop spans 13 amino acids. CDR3 loop: CASGPTRAGGYTF. CDR3 coding DNA: TGTGCTAGTGGCCCTACAAGGGCGGGCGGCTACACCTTC.

This clonotype was picked up a small number of times. V is TRBV20-1 and J is TRBJ2-1; a possible D gene is TRBD2 (5 bases). This CDR3 is 15 amino acids long. CDR1 is DFQATT, CDR2 SNEGSKA, per germline (reference sequence). V lost 0 bases and J 3 bases, leaving 12 bases between the germline ends. For the CDR3, the DNA is TGCAGTGCTAGAGAGGAGCCGGGGAGCTACAATGAGCAGTTCTTC. Its translation: CSAREEPGSYNEQFF.

This clonotype has only a few counts. The J gene is TRBJ2-7, the V gene TRBV11-2; 7 positions match TRBD1. The trim removed 1 base at V and 4 bases at J, leaving 7 bases unmatched. There are 15 residues in the CDR3. Germline assignment: CDR1 SGHAT and CDR2 FQNNGV. CDR3 nucleotides: TGTGCCAGCAGCTTAGCGGGCACACAGGGGTACGAGCAGTACTTC. Protein: CASSLAGTQGYEQYF. The full variable domain, rest sourced from reference TRBV11-2 and TRBJ2-7, is EAGVAQSPRYKIIEKRQSVAFWCNPISGHATLYWYQQILGQGPKLLIQFQNNGVVDDSQLPKDRFSAERLKGVDSTLKIQPAKLEDSAVYLCASSLAGTQGYEQYFGPGTRLTVT.

This clonotype was seen ten or more times. The chain joins TRBV12-3 or TRBV12-4 to TRBJ2-5; TRBD2 matches 9 bases. CDR3 length equals 13 residues. V lost 5 bases to trimming and J lost 5 bases; unmatched junction nucleotides: 3. CDR3 protein: CASSGSGRETQYF. CDR3 nucleotide sequence: TGTGCCAGCAGTGGAAGCGGGAGGGAGACCCAGTACTTC.

This clonotype was observed a few times. This sequence joins TRBV10-2 and TRBJ1-5; D is perhaps TRBD1 (6 bases). The CDR3 covers 14 residues. Trimming took 4 bases from V and 5 from J, leaving 12 bases between them. CDR1 is WSHSY and CDR2 is SAAADI in the germline V gene. CDR3 sequence (DNA): TGCGCCAGCAGTGGACGGGGGGGCTATCAGCCCCAGCATTTT. This encodes CASSGRGGYQPQHF.

This clonotype was picked up a small number of times. This chain joins TRBV2 and TRBJ2-3; tentatively, D is TRBD1 or TRBD2 (5 bases each). The V gene lost 2 bases and the J gene lost 3 bases, with 15 bases spanning the gap. Germline CDR1 and CDR2: SNHLY and FYNNEI. CDR3 length: 16 amino acids. The CDR3, as DNA: TGTGCCAGCAGTGAAAAACGACACGGGGCTACAGATACGCAGTATTTT. Protein sequence: CASSEKRHGATDTQYF.

This clonotype was counted only a few times. The chain combines TRBV15 with TRBJ2-2, with D perhaps given as TRBD1 or TRBD2 (5 bases each). Germline CDR1 is LNHNV and CDR2 is YYDKDF (reference sequence). This CDR3 comprises 17 residues. The V and J ends lost 1 base and 0 bases respectively, with 12 bases between them. CDR3 loop: CATSRVKGRTNTGELFF. CDR3 nucleotides: TGTGCCACCAGCAGAGTTAAGGGACGTACGAACACCGGGGAGCTGTTTTTT. Complete variable domain (other parts from reference TRBV15 and TRBJ2-2): DAMVIQNPRYQVTQFGKPVTLSCSQTLNHNVMYWYQQKSSQAPKLLFHYYDKDFNNEADTPDNFQSRRPNTSFCFLDIRSPGLGDTAMYLCATSRVKGRTNTGELFFGEGSRLTVL.

This clonotype was counted a few times. The chain recombines TRBV25-1 with TRBJ2-7; weak D call: TRBD1 (6 bases). The CDR3 is made up of 14 amino acids. Trimming removed 3 bases at V and 3 bases at J, with 12 bases between. Germline V gene data show CDR1 as MGHDK and CDR2 as SYGVNS. The CDR3 here is CASSEYRDGYEQYF. The CDR3 DNA follows: TGTGCCAGCAGTGAGTACAGGGACGGCTACGAGCAGTACTTC.

In its sample, this clonotype was seen a few times. The genes are TRBV29-1 and TRBJ2-2; D may correspond to TRBD1 or TRBD2 (5 bases each). The V end lost 8 bases, the J end lost 6 bases, and 13 bases lay between the germline ends. Germline V CDR1 and CDR2: SQVTM, ANQGSEA. CDR3 size: 12 residues. Written as DNA, the CDR3 is TGCAGCACCGGGACCCCCTCCGGGGAGCTGTTTTTT. It specifies CSTGTPSGELFF.

This chain links TRBV4-1 with TRBJ2-5, with 12 bases aligning to TRBD2. This CDR3 is built from 16 residues. With 6 bases clipped from V and 1 base from J, the junction kept 6 bases outside the gene matches. Looked up from germline, CDR1 is MGHRA and CDR2 is YSYEKL. The CDR3 bases are TGCGCCAGCAGACCGGGACTAGCGGGCCGCCAAGAGACCCAGTACTTC. Protein product: CASRPGLAGRQETQYF.

CDR3 amino acids: CASSQELVRTYNEQFF. Here the CDR3 DNA reads TGTGCCAGCAGCCAAGAATTGGTCCGTACCTACAATGAGCAGTTCTTC. The chain combines TRBV14 with TRBJ2-1; D is uncertain. This CDR3 contains 16 residues. V lost 0 bases and J lost 2, with 11 bases in between. From germline, CDR1 is SGHDN and CDR2 FVKESK.

The gene calls are TRBV24-1 and TRBJ1-1; D gene unclear. Trimming took 4 bases from V and 6 from J, leaving 8 bases between them. CDR1 and CDR2 from the germline V gene are KGHDR and SFDVKD. This CDR3 has 12 amino acids. For the CDR3, the DNA is TGTGCCACCAGTGACCGCGGGGCTGAAGCTTTCTTT. Amino acid sequence: CATSDRGAEAFF.